This entry describes one T cell receptor beta chain. This clone was picked up one time. Its antigen is still unknown. No much larger clone exists at a distance of one base, and base qualities are not known. The data were taken from a study of shared clonotypes between healthy human individuals (dated by TCRdb to the early 2020s). For the wider study: The cohort included three men and a couple of women between 18 and 49 years of age. Blood TCR repertoires of five healthy adults were deeply sequenced to estimate repertoire size and the extent of clonotype sharing between individuals. For each donor, CD4 naive and CD4 memory were each given three plates, CD8 naive was given two plates, and CD8 memory was given one plate. Libraries were prepared and TCR repertoires were sequenced by different laboratories using diverse techniques, in order to increase sequencing depth and limit assay-specific biases. Leukapheresis yielded between about 0.94 and 8.9 billion PBMCs per donor.

Using the deep immunoSEQ assay, TCR CDR3 regions were amplified from genomic DNA by multiplex PCR. Extracted genomic DNA from each cell subset was spread evenly across all wells of several immunoSEQ 96-well plates, with each plate serving as a replicate. For sorted subsets, around 200 ng genomic DNA, equal to 30,000 or so T cell genomes, was loaded into each replicate PCR. The purified libraries were quantified using a Qubit 3.0 fluorometer, sized with a Bioanalyzer 2100, and then quantified again using the KAPA Library Quantification kit. Every immunoSEQ 96-well plate was sequenced on a dedicated single-read 150-cycle Illumina NextSeq 550 flow cell. As for how the authors treated the data: Because the immunoSEQ output held only junctional sequences and lacked quality scores, the filtering could not match the filtering applied to full-length reads. To assign V/J genes and CDR3, sequences were annotated using PyIR, a Python wrapper for IgBLAST v1.9, with IMGT germline references. Reads were removed for weak V/J assignments (E-value above 1e-6), missing CDR3, stop codons, out-of-frame junctions, or ambiguous translated residues. A V3J clonotype was defined by an identical inferred V gene, J gene, and CDR3 amino acid sequence. Percentage overlap between repertoires was calculated by dividing the number of shared unique clonotypes by the size of the smaller repertoire. Richness of each repertoire was evaluated using RTK rarefaction, the Chao1 estimator, and Recon v2.1 estimates of unobserved clonotypes. Generation probabilities were computed with OLGA for all TCRbeta clonotypes obtained by the gDNA method from four donors. TCRdb took this table from immuneACCESS and kept in-frame rearrangements with V and J called. Such tables lack part of the clones; where checked against another copy, unresolved V genes explain under half of the gap, and the rest is unexplained. V and J calls and clone size are copied from that table; D and trimming were computed from the DNA. A total of about 1,800,000 clones appear in this sample, less than 95% of them only once. Approximately 1% of the sample comes from the top ten.

Study-level results and caveats: Approximately 5% of naive CD4, approximately 3.7% of naive CD8, roughly 2.4% of memory CD4, and approximately 0.4% of memory CD8 clonotypes were shared across a few donors. Naive subsets generally had larger estimated clonotype richness than memory subsets. Because the study included only a small number of donors, the genetic and exposure-history diversity represented was limited. Sampling was restricted to blood, and TCR repertoires in tissues likely differ from the TCR repertoires found in blood. Based on pairwise subsampling, the degree of clonotype sharing among donors was expected to be affected by sequencing depth. Compared with non-shared clonotypes, the clonotypes found in all four sorted-subset donors had higher generation probabilities. Even with the large sequencing depth, rarefaction of the sorted-subset datasets indicated that sequencing was incomplete.

CD8 naive samples consisted of CD45RO-negative cells that were positively selected for CCR7, yielding a CD45RA+CCR7+ population without TemRA cells. The donors were healthy, HIV-negative adults with no recently reported acute infections or vaccinations. All donors were Caucasian adults living in Nashville, Tennessee, USA. After blood collection by leukapheresis, PBMCs were isolated using Ficoll-Histopaque density gradient centrifugation and then cryopreserved in the vapor phase of liquid nitrogen. Analytical flow cytometry was used to check the purity and quantity of each magnetically sorted T cell population. From each sorted fraction, genomic DNA was isolated and quantified by UV absorbance on a Nanodrop 2000c. CDR1 SNHLY and CDR2 FYNNEI were looked up in the germline V gene. Relative to germline, V is 8 bases shorter and J is 0 bases shorter, with 8 bases between their ends. The CDR3 starts with the cysteine, ends with the phenylalanine, and has 12 residues. The entry retains the CDR3 DNA only, 36 bases that are in frame from base 1.

Recombination joined TRBV2 with TRBJ2-7, with the identity of the D gene unclear. Sequencing was carried out using naive CD8+ T cells sorted from blood. This specimen's cell subset or site label, interpreted: CD45RA+CCR7+. The source of this sequence is a man younger than 30 in good health. The sequence in DNA is TGTGCCAGCGCTAGTAGCTCCTACGAGCAGTACTTC. This translates into CASASSSYEQYF.